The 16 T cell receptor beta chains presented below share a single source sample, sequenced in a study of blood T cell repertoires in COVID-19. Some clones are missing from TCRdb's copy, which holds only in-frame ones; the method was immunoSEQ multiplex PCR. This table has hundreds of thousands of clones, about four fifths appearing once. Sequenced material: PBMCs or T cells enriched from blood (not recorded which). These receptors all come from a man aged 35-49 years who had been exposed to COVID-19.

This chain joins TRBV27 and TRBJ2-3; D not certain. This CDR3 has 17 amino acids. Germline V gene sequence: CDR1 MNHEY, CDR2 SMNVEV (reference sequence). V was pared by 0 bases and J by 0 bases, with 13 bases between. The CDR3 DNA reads TGTGCCAGCAGTTTATCCCCCAGCTGGGCTAGCACAGATACGCAGTATTTT. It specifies CASSLSPSWASTDTQYF.

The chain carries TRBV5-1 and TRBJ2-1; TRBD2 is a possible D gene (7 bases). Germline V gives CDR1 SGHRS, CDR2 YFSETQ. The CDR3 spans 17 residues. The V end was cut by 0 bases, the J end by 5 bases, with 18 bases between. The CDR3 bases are TGCGCCAGCAGCTTGGACTCTCTTGCGGGGGCCCACAATGAGCAGTTCTTC. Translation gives CASSLDSLAGAHNEQFF.

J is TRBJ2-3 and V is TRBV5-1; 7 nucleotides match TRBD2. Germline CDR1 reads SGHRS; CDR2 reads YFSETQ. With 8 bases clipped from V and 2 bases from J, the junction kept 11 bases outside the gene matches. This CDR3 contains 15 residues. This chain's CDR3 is CASRESGGYTDTQYF. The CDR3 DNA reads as TGCGCCAGTAGAGAGTCGGGGGGTTACACAGATACGCAGTATTTT.

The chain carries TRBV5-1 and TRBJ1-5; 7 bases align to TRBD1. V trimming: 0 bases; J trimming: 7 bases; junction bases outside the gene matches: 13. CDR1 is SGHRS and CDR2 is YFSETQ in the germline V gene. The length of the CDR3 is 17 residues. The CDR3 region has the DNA TGCGCCAGCAGCTTGGGGGGCCTGACAGGGTCTATGCAGCCCCAGCATTTT. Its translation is CASSLGGLTGSMQPQHF.

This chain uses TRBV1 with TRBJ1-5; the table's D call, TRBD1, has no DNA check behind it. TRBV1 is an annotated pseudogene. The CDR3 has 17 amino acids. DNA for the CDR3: TGCACCAGCAGCCGAATCATTGAGACAGGGAGCGGTCAGCCCCAGCATTTT. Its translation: CTSSRIIETGSGQPQHF.

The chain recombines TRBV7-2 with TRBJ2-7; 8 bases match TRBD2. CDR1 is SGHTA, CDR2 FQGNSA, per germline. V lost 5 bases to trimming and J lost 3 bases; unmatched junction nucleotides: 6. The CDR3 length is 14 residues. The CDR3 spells CASSQRGTSYEQYF. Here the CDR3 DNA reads TGTGCCAGCAGCCAGAGGGGGACTAGCTACGAGCAGTACTTC. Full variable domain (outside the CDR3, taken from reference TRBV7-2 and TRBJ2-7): GAGVSQSPSNKVTEKGKDVELRCDPISGHTALYWYRQSLGQGLEFLIYFQGNSAPDKSGLPSDRFSAERTGGSVSTLTIQRTQQEDSAVYLCASSQRGTSYEQYFGPGTRLTVT.

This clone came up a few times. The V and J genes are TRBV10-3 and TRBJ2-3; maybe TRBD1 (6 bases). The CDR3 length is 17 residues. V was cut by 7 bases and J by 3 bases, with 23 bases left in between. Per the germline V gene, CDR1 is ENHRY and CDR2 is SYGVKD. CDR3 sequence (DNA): TGTGCCATCACCGCGGGCCCTGGCAGGGGACAAACAGATACGCAGTATTTT. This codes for CAITAGPGRGQTDTQYF.

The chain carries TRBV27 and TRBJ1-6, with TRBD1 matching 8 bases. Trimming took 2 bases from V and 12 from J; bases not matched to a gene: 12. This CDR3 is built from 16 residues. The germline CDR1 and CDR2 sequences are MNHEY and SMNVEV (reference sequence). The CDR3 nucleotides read TGTGCCAGCAGTTTAATGGCCGCGGGACAGGATATACCCCTCCACTTT. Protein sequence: CASSLMAAGQDIPLHF.

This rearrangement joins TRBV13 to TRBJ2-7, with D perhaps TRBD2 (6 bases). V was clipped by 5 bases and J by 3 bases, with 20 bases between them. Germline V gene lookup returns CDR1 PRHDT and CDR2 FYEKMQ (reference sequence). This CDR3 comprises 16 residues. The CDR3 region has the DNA TGTGCCAGCAGCCCCCGTCTTGGGGGGAGTCTCTACGAGCAGTACTTC. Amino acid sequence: CASSPRLGGSLYEQYF.

CDR3 residues: CATRPKQYQPQHF. The DNA of the CDR3 is TGTGCCACCCGACCCAAACAGTATCAGCCCCAGCATTTT. The chain is built from TRBV6-6 and TRBJ1-5; unclear D gene. Germline assignment: CDR1 MNHNY and CDR2 SVGAGI (reference sequence). The CDR3 has 13 amino acids. V was shortened by 10 bases and J by 5 bases, with 15 bases between the two germline ends.

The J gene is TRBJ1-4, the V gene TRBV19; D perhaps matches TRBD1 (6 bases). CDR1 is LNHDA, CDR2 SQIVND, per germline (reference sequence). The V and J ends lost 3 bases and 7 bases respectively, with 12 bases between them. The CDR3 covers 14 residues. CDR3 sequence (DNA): TGTGCCAGTAGTATCGGACAGATTCCTGAAAAACTGTTTTTT. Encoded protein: CASSIGQIPEKLFF.

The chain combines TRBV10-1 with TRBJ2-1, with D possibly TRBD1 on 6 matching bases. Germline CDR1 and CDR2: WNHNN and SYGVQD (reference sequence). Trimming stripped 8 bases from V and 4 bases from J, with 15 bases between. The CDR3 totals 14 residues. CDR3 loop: CASQKGDIYNEQFF. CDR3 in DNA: TGCGCCAGCCAAAAAGGGGACATTTACAATGAGCAGTTCTTC.

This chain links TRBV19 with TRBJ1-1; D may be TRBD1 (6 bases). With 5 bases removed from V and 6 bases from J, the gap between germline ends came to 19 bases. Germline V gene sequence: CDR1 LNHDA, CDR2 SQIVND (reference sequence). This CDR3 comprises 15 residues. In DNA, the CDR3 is TGTGCCAGTAGTCCCCTTCCACAGGGAAGATCTGAAGCTTTCTTT. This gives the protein CASSPLPQGRSEAFF.

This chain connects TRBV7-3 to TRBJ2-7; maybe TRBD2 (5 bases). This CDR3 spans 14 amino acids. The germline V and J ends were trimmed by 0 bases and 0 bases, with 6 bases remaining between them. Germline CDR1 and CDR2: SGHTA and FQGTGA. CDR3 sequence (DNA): TGTGCCAGCAGCTTAACAGGGAGCTCCTACGAGCAGTACTTC. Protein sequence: CASSLTGSSYEQYF.

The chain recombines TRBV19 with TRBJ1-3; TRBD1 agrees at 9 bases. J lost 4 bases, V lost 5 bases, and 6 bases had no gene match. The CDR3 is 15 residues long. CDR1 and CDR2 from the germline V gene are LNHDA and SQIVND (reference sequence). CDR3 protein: CASSRTGARGNTIYF. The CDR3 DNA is TGTGCCAGTAGTCGGACAGGGGCTCGGGGAAACACCATATATTTT.

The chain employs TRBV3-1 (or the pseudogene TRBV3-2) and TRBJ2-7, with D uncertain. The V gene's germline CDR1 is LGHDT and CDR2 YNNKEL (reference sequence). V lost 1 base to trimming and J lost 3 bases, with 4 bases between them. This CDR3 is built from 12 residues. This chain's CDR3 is CASSQVVYEQYF. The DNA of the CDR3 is TGTGCCAGCAGCCAAGTCGTCTACGAGCAGTACTTC.